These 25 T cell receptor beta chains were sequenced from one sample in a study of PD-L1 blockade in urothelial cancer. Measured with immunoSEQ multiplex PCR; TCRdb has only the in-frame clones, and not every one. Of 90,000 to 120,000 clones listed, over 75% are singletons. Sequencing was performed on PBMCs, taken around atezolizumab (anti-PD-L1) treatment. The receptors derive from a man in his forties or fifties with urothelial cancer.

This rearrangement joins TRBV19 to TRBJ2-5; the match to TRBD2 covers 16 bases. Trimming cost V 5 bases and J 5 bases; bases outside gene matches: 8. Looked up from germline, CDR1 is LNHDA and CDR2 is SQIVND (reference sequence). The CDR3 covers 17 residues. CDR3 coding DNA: TGTGCCAGTAGTTCGGGGACTAGCGGGAGGGCTCGGGAGACCCAGTACTTC. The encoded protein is CASSSGTSGRARETQYF.

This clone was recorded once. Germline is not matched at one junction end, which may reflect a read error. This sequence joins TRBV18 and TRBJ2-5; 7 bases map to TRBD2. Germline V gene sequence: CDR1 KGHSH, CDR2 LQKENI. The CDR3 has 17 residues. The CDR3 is CASSPLVSSGSQETQYF. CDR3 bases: TGTGCCAGTTCACCACTAGTTTCTAGCGGTTCACAAGAGACCCAGTACTTC.

CDR3 region: CAISEGQGARETQYF. The CDR3 DNA is TGTGCCATCAGTGAAGGACAGGGGGCAAGGGAGACCCAGTACTTC. The chain couples TRBV10-3 to TRBJ2-5, with 11 bases aligning to TRBD1. Per the germline V gene, CDR1 is ENHRY and CDR2 is SYGVKD. This CDR3 is 15 amino acids long. V lost 3 bases and J lost 5; bases outside the gene matches: 5.

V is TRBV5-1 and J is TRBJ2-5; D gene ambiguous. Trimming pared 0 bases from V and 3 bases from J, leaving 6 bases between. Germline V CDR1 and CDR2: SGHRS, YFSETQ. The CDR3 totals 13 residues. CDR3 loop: CASSLAQKETQYF. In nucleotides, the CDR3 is TGCGCCAGCAGCTTGGCCCAGAAAGAGACCCAGTACTTC.

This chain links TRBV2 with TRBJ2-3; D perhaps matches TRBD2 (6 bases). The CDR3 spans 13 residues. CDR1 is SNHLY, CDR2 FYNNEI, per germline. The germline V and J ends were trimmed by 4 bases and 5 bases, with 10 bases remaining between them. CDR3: CASSAMGGDTQYF. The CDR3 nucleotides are TGTGCCAGCAGTGCCATGGGGGGAGATACGCAGTATTTT.

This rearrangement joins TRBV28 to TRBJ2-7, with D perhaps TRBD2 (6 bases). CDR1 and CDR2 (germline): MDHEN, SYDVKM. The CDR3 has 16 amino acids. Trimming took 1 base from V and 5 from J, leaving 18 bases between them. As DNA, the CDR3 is TGTGCCAGCAGTTTATCTGTCGGGAGTGGTCCCCACGAGCAGTACTTC. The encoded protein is CASSLSVGSGPHEQYF.

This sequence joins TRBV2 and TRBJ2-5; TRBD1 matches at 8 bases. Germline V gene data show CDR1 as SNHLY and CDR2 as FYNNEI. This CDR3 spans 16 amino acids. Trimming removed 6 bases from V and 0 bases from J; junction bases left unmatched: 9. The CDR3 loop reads CASSALGQGNQETQYF. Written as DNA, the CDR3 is TGTGCCAGCAGCGCCCTCGGACAGGGTAACCAAGAGACCCAGTACTTC.

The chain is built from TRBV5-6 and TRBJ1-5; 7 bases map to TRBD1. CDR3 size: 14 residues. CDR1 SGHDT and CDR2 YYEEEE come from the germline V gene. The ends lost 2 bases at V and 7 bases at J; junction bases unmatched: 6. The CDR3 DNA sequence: TGTGCCAGCAGCTTCGGACAGGTTGGGCAGCCCCAGCATTTT. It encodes CASSFGQVGQPQHF.

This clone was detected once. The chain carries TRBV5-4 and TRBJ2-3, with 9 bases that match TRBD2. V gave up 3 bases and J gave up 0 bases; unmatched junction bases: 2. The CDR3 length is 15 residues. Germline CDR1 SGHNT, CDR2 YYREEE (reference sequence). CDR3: CASSYGTSSTDTQYF. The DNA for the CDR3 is TGTGCCAGCAGCTACGGGACTAGCAGCACAGATACGCAGTATTTT.

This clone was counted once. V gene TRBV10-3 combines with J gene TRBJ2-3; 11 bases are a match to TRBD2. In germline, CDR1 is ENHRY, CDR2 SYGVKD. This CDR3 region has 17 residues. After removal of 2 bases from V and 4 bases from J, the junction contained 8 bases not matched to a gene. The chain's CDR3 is CAISERLAGGGADTQYF. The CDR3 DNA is TGTGCCATCAGTGAGCGGCTAGCGGGAGGTGGGGCAGATACGCAGTATTTT.

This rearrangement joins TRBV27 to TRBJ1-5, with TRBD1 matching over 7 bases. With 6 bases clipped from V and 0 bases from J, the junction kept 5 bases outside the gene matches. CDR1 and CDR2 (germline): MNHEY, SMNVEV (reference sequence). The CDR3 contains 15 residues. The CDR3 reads CASRADRNSNQPQHF. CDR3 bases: TGTGCCAGCAGGGCGGACAGGAATAGCAATCAGCCCCAGCATTTT.

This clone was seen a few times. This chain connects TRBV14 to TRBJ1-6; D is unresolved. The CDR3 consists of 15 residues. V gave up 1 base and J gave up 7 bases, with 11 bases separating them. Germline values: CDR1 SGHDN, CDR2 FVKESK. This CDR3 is CASSQGLAYNSPLHF. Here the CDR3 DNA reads TGTGCCAGCAGCCAAGGATTGGCATACAATTCACCCCTCCACTTT.

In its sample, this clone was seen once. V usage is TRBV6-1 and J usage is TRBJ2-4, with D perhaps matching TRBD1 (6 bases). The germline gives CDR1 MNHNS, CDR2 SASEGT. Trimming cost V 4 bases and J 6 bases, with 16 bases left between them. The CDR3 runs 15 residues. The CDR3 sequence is CASSVRGRGLNIQYF. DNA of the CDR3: TGTGCCAGCAGTGTGAGGGGCAGGGGATTAAACATTCAGTACTTC.

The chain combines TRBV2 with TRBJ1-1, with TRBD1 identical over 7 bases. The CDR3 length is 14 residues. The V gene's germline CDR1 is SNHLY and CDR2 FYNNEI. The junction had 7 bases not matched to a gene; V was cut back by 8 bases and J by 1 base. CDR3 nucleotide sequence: TGTGCCAGCCGACCGGGACAGACGAACACTGAAGCTTTCTTT. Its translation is CASRPGQTNTEAFF.

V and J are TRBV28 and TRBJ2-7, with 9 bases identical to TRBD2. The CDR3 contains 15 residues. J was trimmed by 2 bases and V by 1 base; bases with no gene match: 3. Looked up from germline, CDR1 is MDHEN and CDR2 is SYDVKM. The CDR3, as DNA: TGTGCCAGCAGTTTATTGACTAGCGGTACCTACGAGCAGTACTTC. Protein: CASSLLTSGTYEQYF. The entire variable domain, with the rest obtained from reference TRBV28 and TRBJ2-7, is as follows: DVKVTQSSRYLVKRTGEKVFLECVQDMDHENMFWYRQDPGLGLRLIYFSYDVKMKEKGDIPEGYSVSREKKERFSLILESASTNQTSMYLCASSLLTSGTYEQYFGPGTRLTVT.

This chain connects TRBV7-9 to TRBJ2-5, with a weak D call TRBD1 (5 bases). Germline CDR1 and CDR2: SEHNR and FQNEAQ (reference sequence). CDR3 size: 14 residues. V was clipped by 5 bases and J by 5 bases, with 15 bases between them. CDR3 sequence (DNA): TGTGCCAGCAGCGAAAGGTGGGGCGTGGAGACCCAGTACTTC. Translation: CASSERWGVETQYF.

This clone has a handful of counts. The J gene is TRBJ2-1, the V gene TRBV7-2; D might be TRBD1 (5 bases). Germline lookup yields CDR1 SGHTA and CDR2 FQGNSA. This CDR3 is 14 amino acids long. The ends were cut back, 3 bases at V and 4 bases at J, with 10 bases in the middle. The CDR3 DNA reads TGTGCCAGCAGCTTCCCAGGGATATACAATGAGCAGTTCTTC. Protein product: CASSFPGIYNEQFF.

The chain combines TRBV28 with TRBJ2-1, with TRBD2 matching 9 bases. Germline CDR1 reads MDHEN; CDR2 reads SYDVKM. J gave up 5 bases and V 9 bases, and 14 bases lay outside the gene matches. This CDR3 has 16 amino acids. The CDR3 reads CARRGSSGSGHNEQFF. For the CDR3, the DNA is TGTGCCAGGCGGGGAAGTAGCGGGAGCGGCCACAATGAGCAGTTCTTC. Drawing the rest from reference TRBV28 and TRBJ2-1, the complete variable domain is DVKVTQSSRYLVKRTGEKVFLECVQDMDHENMFWYRQDPGLGLRLIYFSYDVKMKEKGDIPEGYSVSREKKERFSLILESASTNQTSMYLCARRGSSGSGHNEQFFGPGTRLTVL.

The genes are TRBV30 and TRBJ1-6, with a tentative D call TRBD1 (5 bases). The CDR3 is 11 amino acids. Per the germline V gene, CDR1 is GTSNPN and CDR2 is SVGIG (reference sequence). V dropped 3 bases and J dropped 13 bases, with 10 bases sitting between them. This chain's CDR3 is CAWSLGGPLHF. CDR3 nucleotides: TGTGCCTGGAGCCTGGGGGGGCCCCTCCACTTT.

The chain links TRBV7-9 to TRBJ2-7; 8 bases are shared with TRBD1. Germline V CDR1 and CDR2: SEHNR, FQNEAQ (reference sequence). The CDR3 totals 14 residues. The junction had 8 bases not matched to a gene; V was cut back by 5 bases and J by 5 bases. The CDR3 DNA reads TGTGCCAGCAGCCGGACCTCAGGGGGCCACGAGCAGTACTTC. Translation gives CASSRTSGGHEQYF. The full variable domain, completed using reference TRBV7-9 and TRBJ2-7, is DTGVSQNPRHKITKRGQNVTFRCDPISEHNRLYWYRQTLGQGPEFLTYFQNEAQLEKSRLLSDRFSAERPKGSFSTLEIQRTEQGDSAMYLCASSRTSGGHEQYFGPGTRLTVT.

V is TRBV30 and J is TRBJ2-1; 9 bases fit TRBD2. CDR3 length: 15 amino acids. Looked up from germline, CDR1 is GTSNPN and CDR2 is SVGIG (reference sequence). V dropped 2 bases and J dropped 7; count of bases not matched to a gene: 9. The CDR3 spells CAWSIDSGSYNEQFF. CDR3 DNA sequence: TGTGCCTGGAGTATTGATAGCGGGAGTTATAATGAGCAGTTCTTC.

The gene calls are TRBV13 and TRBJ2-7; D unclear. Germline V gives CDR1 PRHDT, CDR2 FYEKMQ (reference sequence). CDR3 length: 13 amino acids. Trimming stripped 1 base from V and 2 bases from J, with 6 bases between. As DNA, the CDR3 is TGTGCCAGCAGCTTAGTGAGCACCTACGAGCAGTACTTC. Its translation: CASSLVSTYEQYF.

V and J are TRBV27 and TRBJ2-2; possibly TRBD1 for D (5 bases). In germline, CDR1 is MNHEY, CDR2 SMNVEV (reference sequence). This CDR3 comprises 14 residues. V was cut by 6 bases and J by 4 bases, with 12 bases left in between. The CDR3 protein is CASRDDQGTGELFF. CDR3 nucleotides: TGTGCCAGCAGAGATGACCAGGGCACCGGGGAGCTGTTTTTT.

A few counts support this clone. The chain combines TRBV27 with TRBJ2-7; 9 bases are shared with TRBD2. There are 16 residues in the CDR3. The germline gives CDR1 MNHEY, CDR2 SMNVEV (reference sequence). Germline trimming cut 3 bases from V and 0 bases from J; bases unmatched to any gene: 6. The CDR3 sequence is CASSLSSGMGSYEQYF. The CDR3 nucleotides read TGTGCCAGCAGTTTGTCTAGCGGGATGGGCTCCTACGAGCAGTACTTC.

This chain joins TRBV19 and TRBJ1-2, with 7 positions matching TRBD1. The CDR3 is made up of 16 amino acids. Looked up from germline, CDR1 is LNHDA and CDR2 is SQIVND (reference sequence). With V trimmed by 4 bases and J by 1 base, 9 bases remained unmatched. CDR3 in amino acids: CASSTDRDRDNYGYTF. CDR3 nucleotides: TGTGCCAGTAGTACGGACCGGGACAGAGATAACTATGGCTACACCTTC.